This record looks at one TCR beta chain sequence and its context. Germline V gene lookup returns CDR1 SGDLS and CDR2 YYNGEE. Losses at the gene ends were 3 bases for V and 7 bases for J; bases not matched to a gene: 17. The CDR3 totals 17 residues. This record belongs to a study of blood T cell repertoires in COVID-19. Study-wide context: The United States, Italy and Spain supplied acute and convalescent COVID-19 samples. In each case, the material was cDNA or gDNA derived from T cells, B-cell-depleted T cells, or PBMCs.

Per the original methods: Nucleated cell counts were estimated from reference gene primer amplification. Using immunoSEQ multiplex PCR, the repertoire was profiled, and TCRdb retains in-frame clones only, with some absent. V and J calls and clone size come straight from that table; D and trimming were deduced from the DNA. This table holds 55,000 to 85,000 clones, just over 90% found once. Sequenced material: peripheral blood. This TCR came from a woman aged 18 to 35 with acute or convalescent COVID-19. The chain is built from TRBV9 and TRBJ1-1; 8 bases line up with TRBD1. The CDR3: CASSGRRGQGNFGEAFF. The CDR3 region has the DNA TGTGCCAGCAGCGGTAGAAGAGGACAGGGAAACTTTGGTGAAGCTTTCTTT.